The clone carrying this T cell receptor beta chain was counted between two and nine times. Its antigen is unidentified. The germline CDR1 and CDR2 sequences are SGHVS and FQNEAQ. This CDR3 region has 14 residues. Trimming took 4 bases from V and 9 from J, leaving 16 bases between them. A CD8+CD4-CCR7+CD45RA+ gate was used to sort naive CD8 T cells. Generation of bulk TCR libraries relied on previously described methods and listed TCR primers. TCRdb used MiXCR to reprocess the PCR reads, holding one entry per CDR3 protein. The profile shows nearly 650,000 distinct CDR3 sequences, 25% of them singletons. These data come from a study of molecular identifiers for immune sequencing clone quantification. Study-level information: Naive CD8 cell RNA, from roughly 21,000 or 96,000 cells, was split five ways in replicates, with four sequenced.

Broader study findings: More than 99% of effector molecules, versus under 1% of naive-cell molecules, belonged to clones above 20 RNA copies.

The V call is TRBV7-8, the J call TRBJ1-5; maybe TRBD1 (6 bases). Sequencing was performed on naive CD8+ T cells from blood, with Jurkat cell RNA spiked in. Indicated subset: FACS-sorted CD8+CD4-CCR7+CD45RA+ naive T cells. The receptor comes from a human donor in good health. Some libraries in this study had Jurkat cell RNA spiked in. This CDR3 is CASSSVGGLLPQHF. The DNA of the CDR3 is TGTGCCAGCAGCTCGGTTGGGGGGCTGTTGCCCCAGCATTTT.